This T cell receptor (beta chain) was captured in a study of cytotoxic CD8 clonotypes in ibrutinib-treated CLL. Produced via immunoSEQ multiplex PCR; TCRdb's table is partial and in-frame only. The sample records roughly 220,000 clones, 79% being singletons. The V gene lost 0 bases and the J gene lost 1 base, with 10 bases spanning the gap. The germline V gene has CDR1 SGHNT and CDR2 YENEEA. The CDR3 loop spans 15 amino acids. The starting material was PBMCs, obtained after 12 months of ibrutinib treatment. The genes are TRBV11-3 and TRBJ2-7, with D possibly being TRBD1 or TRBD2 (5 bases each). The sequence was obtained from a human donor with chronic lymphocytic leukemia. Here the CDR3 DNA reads TGTGCCAGCAGCTTAGATGGGACGGGGTCCTACGAGCAGTACTTC. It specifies CASSLDGTGSYEQYF.